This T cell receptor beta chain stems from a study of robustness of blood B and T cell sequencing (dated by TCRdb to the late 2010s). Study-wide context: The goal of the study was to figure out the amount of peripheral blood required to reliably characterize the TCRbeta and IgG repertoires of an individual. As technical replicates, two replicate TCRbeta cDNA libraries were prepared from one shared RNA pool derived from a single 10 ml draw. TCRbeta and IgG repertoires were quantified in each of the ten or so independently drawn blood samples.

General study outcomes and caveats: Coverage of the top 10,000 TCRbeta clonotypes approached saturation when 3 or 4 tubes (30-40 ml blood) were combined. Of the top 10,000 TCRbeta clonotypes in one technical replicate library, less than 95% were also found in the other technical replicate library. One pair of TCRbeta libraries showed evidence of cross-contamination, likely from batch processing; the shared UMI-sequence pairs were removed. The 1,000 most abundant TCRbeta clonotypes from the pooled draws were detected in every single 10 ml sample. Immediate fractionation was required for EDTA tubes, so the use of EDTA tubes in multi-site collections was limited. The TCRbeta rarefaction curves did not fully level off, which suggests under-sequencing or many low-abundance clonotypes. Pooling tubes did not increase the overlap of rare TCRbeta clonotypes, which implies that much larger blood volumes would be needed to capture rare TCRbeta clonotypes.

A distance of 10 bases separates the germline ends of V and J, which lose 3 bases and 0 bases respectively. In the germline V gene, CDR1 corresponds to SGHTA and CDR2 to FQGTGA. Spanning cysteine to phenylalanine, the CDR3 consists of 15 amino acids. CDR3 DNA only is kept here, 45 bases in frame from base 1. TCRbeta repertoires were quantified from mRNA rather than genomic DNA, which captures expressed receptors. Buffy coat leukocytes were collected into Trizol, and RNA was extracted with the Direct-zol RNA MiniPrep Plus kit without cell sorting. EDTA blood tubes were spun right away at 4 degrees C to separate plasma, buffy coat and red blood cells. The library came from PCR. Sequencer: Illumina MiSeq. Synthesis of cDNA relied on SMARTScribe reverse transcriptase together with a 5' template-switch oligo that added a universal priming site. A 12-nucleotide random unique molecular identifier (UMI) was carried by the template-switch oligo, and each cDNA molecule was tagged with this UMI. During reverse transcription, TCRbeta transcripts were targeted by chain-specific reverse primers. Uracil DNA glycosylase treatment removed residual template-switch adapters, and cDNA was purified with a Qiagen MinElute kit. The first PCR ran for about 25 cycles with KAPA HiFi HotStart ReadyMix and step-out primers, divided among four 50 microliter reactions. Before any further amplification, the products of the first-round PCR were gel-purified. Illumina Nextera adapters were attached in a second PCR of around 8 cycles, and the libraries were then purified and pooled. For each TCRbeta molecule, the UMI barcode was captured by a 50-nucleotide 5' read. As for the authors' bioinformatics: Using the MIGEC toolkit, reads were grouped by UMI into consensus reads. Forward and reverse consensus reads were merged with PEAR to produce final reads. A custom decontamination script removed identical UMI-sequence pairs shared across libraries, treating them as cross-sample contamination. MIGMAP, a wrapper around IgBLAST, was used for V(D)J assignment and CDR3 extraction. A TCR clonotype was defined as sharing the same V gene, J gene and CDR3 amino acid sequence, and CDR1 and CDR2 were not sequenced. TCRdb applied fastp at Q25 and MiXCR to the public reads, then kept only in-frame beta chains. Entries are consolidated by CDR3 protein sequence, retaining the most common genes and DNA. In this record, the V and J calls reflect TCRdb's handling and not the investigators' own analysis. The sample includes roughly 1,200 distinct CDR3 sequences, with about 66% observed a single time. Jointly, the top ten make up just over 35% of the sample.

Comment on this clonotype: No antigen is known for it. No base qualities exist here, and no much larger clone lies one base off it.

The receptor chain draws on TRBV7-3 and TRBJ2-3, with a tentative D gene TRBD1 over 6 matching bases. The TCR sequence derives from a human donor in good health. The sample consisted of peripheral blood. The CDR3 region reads CASSLERGSTDTQYF. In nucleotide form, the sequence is TGTGCCAGCAGCTTGGAAAGGGGGAGCACAGATACGCAGTATTTT. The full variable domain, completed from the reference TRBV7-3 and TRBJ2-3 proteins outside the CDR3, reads GAGVSQTPSNKVTEKGKYVELRCDPISGHTALYWYRQSLGQGPEFLIYFQGTGAADDSGLPNDRFFAVRPEGSVSTLKIQRTERGDSAVYLCASSLERGSTDTQYFGPGTRLTVL.